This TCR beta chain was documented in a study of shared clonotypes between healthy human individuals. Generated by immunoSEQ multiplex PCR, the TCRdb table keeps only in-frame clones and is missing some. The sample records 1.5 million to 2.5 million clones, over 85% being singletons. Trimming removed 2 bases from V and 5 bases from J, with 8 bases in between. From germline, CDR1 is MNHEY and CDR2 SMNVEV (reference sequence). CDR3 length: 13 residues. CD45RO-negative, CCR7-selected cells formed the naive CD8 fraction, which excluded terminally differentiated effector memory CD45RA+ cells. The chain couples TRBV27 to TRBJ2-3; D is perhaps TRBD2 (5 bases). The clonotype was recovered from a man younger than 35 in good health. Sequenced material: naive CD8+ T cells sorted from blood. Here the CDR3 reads CASSLPGGDTQYF. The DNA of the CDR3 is TGTGCCAGCAGTTTACCTGGAGGAGATACGCAGTATTTT.